This is a list of T cell receptor beta chains from one sample in a study of blood T cells in healthy people across ages. TCRdb used MiXCR to reprocess the 5' RACE reads, holding one entry per CDR3 protein. Of roughly 800,000 distinct CDR3 sequences in the sample, roughly 60% are singletons; the top ten hold roughly 22%. Material: blood. These receptors came from a man aged 30 to 45 in good health. Both conserved end residues are part of each CDR3. The order of the fields is V gene, D gene, clone size, J gene, CDR3 protein, CDR3 DNA. A D gene is named only where the DNA matches it firmly. Some rows have no size entry. The others give once, few or many, or a class for an expanded clone.

V: TRBV6-2/TRBV6-3; D: TRBD2; size: NA; J: TRBJ2-1; CDR3: CASRDSGGSYNEQFF; DNA: TGTGCCAGCAGGGACAGCGGGGGGTCCTACAATGAGCAGTTCTTC
V: TRBV24-1; D: NA; size: NA; J: TRBJ2-5; CDR3: CATSDGVRSGETQYF; DNA: TGTGCCACCAGTGACGGTGTGAGGTCGGGAGAGACCCAGTACTTC
V: TRBV20-1; D: NA; size: few; J: TRBJ1-6; CDR3: CSAAGGSSYNSPLHF; DNA: TGCAGTGCTGCCGGGGGGAGCTCCTATAATTCACCCCTCCACTTT
V: TRBV29-1; D: NA; size: NA; J: TRBJ2-1; CDR3: CSAAGREDNEQFF; DNA: TGCAGCGCCGCCGGCAGGGAAGACAATGAGCAGTTCTTC
V: TRBV12-3/TRBV12-4; D: TRBD1; size: few; J: TRBJ1-2; CDR3: CASSLGLLGGLGGYTF; DNA: TGTGCCAGCAGTTTAGGCCTTTTAGGGGGCCTCGGTGGCTACACCTTC
V: TRBV20-1; D: TRBD1; size: NA; J: TRBJ2-7; CDR3: CSARVNIWDRDEEQYF; DNA: TGCAGTGCTAGAGTGAATATTTGGGACAGGGATGAAGAGCAGTACTTC
V: TRBV6-5; D: NA; size: NA; J: TRBJ1-4; CDR3: CASSYSMGESNEKLFF; DNA: TGTGCCAGCAGTTACTCCATGGGGGAGAGTAATGAAAAACTGTTTTTT
V: TRBV20-1; D: NA; size: NA; J: TRBJ1-2; CDR3: CSAGEERRYGYTF; DNA: TGCAGTGCTGGGGAGGAGCGCCGTTATGGCTACACCTTC
V: TRBV6-4; D: TRBD1; size: NA; J: TRBJ1-1; CDR3: CASRKTGWILDEAFF; DNA: TGTGCCAGCAGAAAGACAGGGTGGATCCTCGATGAAGCTTTCTTT
V: TRBV5-1; D: TRBD2; size: NA; J: TRBJ2-1; CDR3: CASSGGGTSGGSEQFF; DNA: TGCGCCAGCAGCGGTGGCGGGACTAGCGGGGGGAGTGAGCAGTTCTTC
V: TRBV6-2/TRBV6-3; D: NA; size: NA; J: TRBJ2-5; CDR3: CASSYSITQETQYF; DNA: TGTGCCAGCAGTTACTCGATAACGCAAGAGACCCAGTACTTT
V: TRBV4-3; D: NA; size: NA; J: TRBJ1-1; CDR3: CASSLNWAGGSSFTEAFF; DNA: TGCGCCAGCAGCCTCAATTGGGCGGGGGGCTCGAGCTTCACTGAAGCTTTCTTT
V: TRBV7-3; D: TRBD2; size: NA; J: TRBJ2-3; CDR3: CASSLFSAGAATDTQYF; DNA: TGTGCCAGCAGCTTATTCAGTGCGGGAGCCGCCACAGATACGCAGTATTTT
V: TRBV24-1; D: TRBD2; size: NA; J: TRBJ2-5; CDR3: CATSDPSAGGPETQYF; DNA: TGTGCCACCAGTGATCCCTCAGCGGGAGGGCCGGAGACCCAGTACTTC
V: TRBV10-2; D: NA; size: NA; J: TRBJ1-2; CDR3: CASTTGNGYTF; DNA: TGCGCCAGCACTACTGGTAATGGCTACACCTTC
V: TRBV6-1; D: NA; size: NA; J: TRBJ2-4; CDR3: CASSDWAKNIQYF; DNA: TGTGCCAGCAGTGATTGGGCCAAAAACATTCAGTACTTC
V: TRBV6-2/TRBV6-3; D: TRBD1; size: NA; J: TRBJ2-7; CDR3: CASSHGLDRGDYEQYF; DNA: TGTGCCAGCAGCCATGGCCTGGACAGGGGAGACTACGAGCAGTACTTC
V: TRBV20-1; D: NA; size: NA; J: TRBJ2-5; CDR3: CSAAGKNQETQYF; DNA: TGCAGTGCTGCGGGGAAAAACCAAGAGACCCAGTACTTC
V: TRBV20-1; D: NA; size: many; J: TRBJ2-1; CDR3: CSVAADTYNEQFF; DNA: TGCAGTGTCGCGGCAGACACCTACAATGAGCAGTTCTTC
V: TRBV20-1; D: TRBD1; size: NA; J: TRBJ2-6; CDR3: CSATDRGSLWAGANVLTF; DNA: TGCAGTGCAACCGACAGGGGCTCCCTGTGGGCTGGGGCCAACGTCCTGACTTTC
V: TRBV29-1; D: NA; size: NA; J: TRBJ2-7; CDR3: CSVTDGYPYEQYF; DNA: TGCAGCGTTACGGACGGGTACCCCTACGAGCAGTACTTC
V: TRBV6-6; D: NA; size: NA; J: TRBJ1-4; CDR3: CASGVRGGAEKLFF; DNA: TGTGCCAGCGGGGTCCGGGGGGGGGCTGAAAAACTGTTTTTT
V: TRBV20-1; D: TRBD1; size: NA; J: TRBJ2-6; CDR3: CSARGIGQGHSRANVLTF; DNA: TGCAGTGCTAGAGGTATTGGACAGGGACACTCGAGGGCCAACGTCCTGACTTTC
V: TRBV20-1; D: TRBD2; size: NA; J: TRBJ2-5; CDR3: CSARPLGTSGSETQYF; DNA: TGCAGTGCTAGACCCCTTGGGACTAGCGGGAGTGAGACCCAGTACTTC
V: TRBV7-2; D: TRBD2; size: NA; J: TRBJ2-7; CDR3: CASSFGGLAADEQYF; DNA: TGTGCCAGCAGCTTCGGGGGACTAGCGGCCGACGAGCAGTACTTC
V: TRBV10-3; D: NA; size: NA; J: TRBJ2-3; CDR3: CAIKSGGSTDTQYF; DNA: TGTGCCATCAAATCCGGCGGGAGCACAGATACGCAGTATTTT
V: TRBV28; D: TRBD2; size: NA; J: TRBJ2-7; CDR3: CASIPSGSGNEQYF; DNA: TGTGCCAGCATCCCTAGCGGGAGTGGCAACGAGCAGTACTTC
V: TRBV20-1; D: TRBD1; size: few; J: TRBJ1-6; CDR3: CSVSTGGGSPLHF; DNA: TGCAGTGTTTCGACAGGGGGAGGGTCACCCCTCCACTTT
V: TRBV29-1; D: NA; size: NA; J: TRBJ1-2; CDR3: CSVGTAPGRGYTF; DNA: TGCAGCGTTGGTACGGCTCCCGGAAGAGGCTACACCTTC
V: TRBV25-1; D: TRBD1; size: NA; J: TRBJ1-1; CDR3: CATEGGRTNTEAFF; DNA: TGTGCCACAGAAGGGGGCAGGACGAACACTGAAGCTTTCTTT
V: TRBV3-1; D: NA; size: NA; J: TRBJ2-1; CDR3: CASSQGVLVEEGEQFF; DNA: TGTGCCAGCAGCCAAGGAGTACTAGTGGAGGAGGGTGAGCAGTTCTTC
V: TRBV20-1; D: NA; size: few; J: TRBJ1-1; CDR3: CSARLQGKNTEAFF; DNA: TGCAGTGCTAGACTCCAGGGGAAGAACACTGAAGCTTTCTTT
V: TRBV30; D: NA; size: NA; J: TRBJ2-7; CDR3: CAWSVFYDEQYF; DNA: TGTGCCTGGAGTGTCTTTTACGACGAGCAGTACTTC
V: TRBV6-2/TRBV6-3; D: TRBD1; size: NA; J: TRBJ1-2; CDR3: CASRTLRDRDSGGDGYTF; DNA: TGTGCCAGCAGAACCCTCCGGGACAGGGACTCCGGGGGGGATGGCTACACCTTC
V: TRBV5-1; D: TRBD1; size: NA; J: TRBJ1-2; CDR3: CASSSPGQGIVNYGYTF; DNA: TGCGCCAGCAGCTCTCCGGGACAGGGAATCGTCAACTATGGCTACACCTTC